A selection of T cell receptor beta chains follows, all from one sample in a study of blood T cell repertoires in COVID-19. Here immunoSEQ multiplex PCR was the method, and the copy in TCRdb shows in-frame clones only, minus some. The sample carries some 70,000 clones, roughly 80% recorded once. Sequenced: peripheral blood. The receptors were gathered from a man aged 45-65 years with COVID-19, enrolled during active disease. Both conserved end residues are part of each CDR3. The D gene is left open where the match is weak. Clone size is stated in some rows and not others, as once, few, many or a class when expanded.

cdr3_nt,cdr3_aa,d_call,v_call,clone_size,j_call
TGTGCCAGCAGCTTTAGCGGGGGGGCCACTGAGACCCAGTACTTC,CASSFSGGATETQYF,TRBD2,TRBV7-2,-,TRBJ2-5
TGTGCCAGCAGTGAAGTGGGGAGTCAGCCCCAGCATTTT,CASSEVGSQPQHF,-,TRBV25-1,-,TRBJ1-5
TGTGCCAGCAGTTACTCGACTAGTGTTAGTGAGCAGTACTTC,CASSYSTSVSEQYF,-,TRBV6-5,once,TRBJ2-7
TGTGCCAGCAGCCAGGCCGGACAGCCCCACACAGATACGCAGTATTTT,CASSQAGQPHTDTQYF,-,TRBV3-1/TRBV3-2,-,TRBJ2-3
TGCGCCAGCAGCTTGTGGCCCGCAGGACTAGCGGGGAACACCGGGGAGCTGTTTTTT,CASSLWPAGLAGNTGELFF,TRBD2,TRBV5-1,-,TRBJ2-2
TGTGCCAGCAGCCGCTTGGGTAGCGGGGGGGAGACCCAGTACTTC,CASSRLGSGGETQYF,TRBD2,TRBV7-2,once,TRBJ2-5
TGTGCCAGCAGCCCGCCGACAGTGTCAGCCTTTGCCAATGAGCAGTTCTTC,CASSPPTVSAFANEQFF,-,TRBV7-9,-,TRBJ2-1
TGTGCCAGCAGTTCAGGCGGGGGCCACTCCTACAATGAGCAGTTCTTC,CASSSGGGHSYNEQFF,-,TRBV27,-,TRBJ2-1
TGTGCCAGCAGTGGGTTCAGGGGGGACAATGAGCAGTTCTTC,CASSGFRGDNEQFF,-,TRBV25-1,-,TRBJ2-1
TGTGCCAGCAGCTTTGCTGGGGGGGGTGAAAAACTGTTTTTT,CASSFAGGGEKLFF,-,TRBV5-5,-,TRBJ1-4
TGTGCCAGCAGCCAAGAAATAGCCGCCTACACTGAAGCTTTCTTT,CASSQEIAAYTEAFF,-,TRBV14,once,TRBJ1-1
TGTGCCAGCAGCATTGCGCCGAGGCTAGCGGGGGGAGAGCAGTTCTTC,CASSIAPRLAGGEQFF,-,TRBV12-1,-,TRBJ2-1
TGTGCCAGCAGTTTCAACAGTGGAAACACCATATATTTT,CASSFNSGNTIYF,-,TRBV6-2/TRBV6-3,-,TRBJ1-3
TGTGCCAGCAGGGGGACAGGGAACACCGGGGAGCTGTTTTTT,CASRGTGNTGELFF,TRBD1,TRBV2,-,TRBJ2-2
TGCAGCGTAAGACAGGGCGACGAGCAGTACTTC,CSVRQGDEQYF,TRBD1,TRBV29-1,-,TRBJ2-7
TGTGCCAGCAGTTACGGGGAGGGGCTGGGGTGGGCTAGCAATCAGCCCCAGCATTTT,CASSYGEGLGWASNQPQHF,-,TRBV6-2/TRBV6-3,-,TRBJ1-5
TGTGCCAGCAGCTTAGGGAGGAGGGGGAGGGAAAGCAATCAGCCCCAGCATTTT,CASSLGRRGRESNQPQHF,-,TRBV7-6,-,TRBJ1-5
TGTGCCAGCAGCAGAATCCCGGGACTAGCGAGTCACGAGCAGTACTTC,CASSRIPGLASHEQYF,TRBD2,TRBV9,-,TRBJ2-7
TGTGCCAGCAGCTTATCGGGACAGGGAAACATTCAGTACTTC,CASSLSGQGNIQYF,TRBD1,TRBV7-3,-,TRBJ2-4
TGTGCCAGCCGCCACCTTAGACAGGGCTATCAAAAGTTCTTC,CASRHLRQGYQKFF,TRBD1,TRBV19,-,TRBJ2-1
TGTGCCAGCAGTGAAGCTTTTGGCAGGGTTGGGTCACCCCTCCACTTT,CASSEAFGRVGSPLHF,-,TRBV6-1,-,TRBJ1-6
TGTGCCAGCAGTTTATCTGGCAGGGCTAACTATGGCTACACCTTC,CASSLSGRANYGYTF,-,TRBV27,-,TRBJ1-2
TGTGCCAGCAGCTCTATACAGGGGGCCACGGATGGCTACACCTTC,CASSSIQGATDGYTF,TRBD1,TRBV11-2,-,TRBJ1-2
TGTGCCAGCCAACGGGGGGGATTCGGCACTGAAGCTTTCTTT,CASQRGGFGTEAFF,-,TRBV19,-,TRBJ1-1
TGTGCCAGTAGGCGGGACAGGAACACAGATACGCAGTATTTT,CASRRDRNTDTQYF,TRBD1,TRBV19,-,TRBJ2-3
TGTGCCAGCAGCGTAGACGGGACAAACTCCTACAATGAGCAGTTCTTC,CASSVDGTNSYNEQFF,-,TRBV9,-,TRBJ2-1
TGTGCCAGCAGCTTAAGTGCGGGGCACACCGGGGAGCTGTTTTTT,CASSLSAGHTGELFF,-,TRBV7-3,-,TRBJ2-2
TGTGCCATCAGTCCCAGGGACACTGAAGCTTTCTTT,CAISPRDTEAFF,-,TRBV10-3,once,TRBJ1-1
TGTGCCAGCAGCCCGCGGACAGGAGGGCAAGAGACCCAGTACTTC,CASSPRTGGQETQYF,-,TRBV11-3,medium-sized,TRBJ2-5
TGTGCCAGTAGTTCGGGGGACGGGTATAATTCACCCCTCCACTTT,CASSSGDGYNSPLHF,-,TRBV19,few,TRBJ1-6
TGTGCCAGCAGCTTAACGTGGACAGGCACAGATACGCAGTATTTT,CASSLTWTGTDTQYF,-,TRBV7-3,-,TRBJ2-3
TGTGCCAGCAGCTTGGACAAAATTAACTATGGCTACACCTTC,CASSLDKINYGYTF,-,TRBV2,-,TRBJ1-2